Reported below is one TCR beta chain. As yet, its antigen is unknown. This sample is drawn from a study of regulatory and conventional T cells in RAG deficiency. Overall study findings and caveats: Patient subsets had shorter CDR3s; Omenn Treg-Tconv overlap exceeded 80%. Omenn syndrome and CID/AS patients had about 110-fold fewer unique Treg TCR beta sequences, versus approximately 9.6-fold elsewhere.

Blood CD4+ CD25-high CD127-low regulatory T cells supplied the genomic DNA template. Using immunoSEQ multiplex PCR, the repertoire was profiled, and TCRdb retains in-frame clones only, with some absent. The sample lists roughly 28,000 clones, 75% to 95% occurring once. These same data were also listed under a study on regulatory T cells. That publication notes: Primers: 52 TRBV forward and 13 TRBJ reverse.

Sequencing input: Tregs sorted from blood. This clonotype was obtained from a human donor in good health.

The CDR3 here is CASRTGQLNEKLFF. CDR3 bases: TGTGCCAGCAGAACGGGACAGCTTAATGAAAAACTGTTTTTT. This chain links TRBV2 with TRBJ1-4, with TRBD1 matching over 7 bases. The CDR3 is 14 amino acids. CDR1 and CDR2 from the germline V gene are SNHLY and FYNNEI. With V trimmed by 6 bases and J by 4 bases, 5 bases remained unmatched.